What follows are 32 T cell receptor beta chains derived from one specimen sequenced in a study of T-cell reconstitution after alpha-beta-depleted transplantation in children. As it was prepared, the TCRbeta library received unique molecular identifiers. TCRdb used MiXCR to reprocess the PCR reads, holding one entry per CDR3 protein. The sample lists roughly 610,000 distinct CDR3 sequences, over 9.5% seen once, with about 4.2% in the top ten. This sample comprised PBMCs from the stem cell graft donor, obtained from the stem cell graft. These receptors originate from a human donor who donated a stem cell graft to a child with acute myeloid leukemia.

The J gene is TRBJ2-7, the V gene TRBV7-2, with a possible D match to TRBD2 (6 bases). The length of the CDR3 is 15 residues. Between the trimmed V and J ends, which lost 5 bases and 2 bases, there was a span of 16 bases. Germline V gene data show CDR1 as SGHTA and CDR2 as FQGNSA. CDR3 sequence reads: CASSPLPSVTYEQYF. CDR3 bases: TGTGCCAGCAGCCCCCTGCCTAGCGTTACCTACGAGCAGTACTTC. Complete variable domain (other parts from reference TRBV7-2 and TRBJ2-7): GAGVSQSPSNKVTEKGKDVELRCDPISGHTALYWYRQSLGQGLEFLIYFQGNSAPDKSGLPSDRFSAERTGGSVSTLTIQRTQQEDSAVYLCASSPLPSVTYEQYFGPGTRLTVT.

This clonotype was counted at least ten times. V and J are TRBV12-3 or TRBV12-4 and TRBJ2-3; tentative D call: TRBD2 (6 bases). This CDR3 is built from 15 residues. Deletions cut 8 bases from V and 4 bases from J, with 19 bases between. Here the CDR3 DNA reads TGTGCCAGCGGGCGCGGGGAGAGGAGCTCAGATACGCAGTATTTT. The encoded protein is CASGRGERSSDTQYF.

This clonotype was seen a handful of times. The chain combines TRBV29-1 with TRBJ1-2; D is undetermined. This CDR3 contains 12 residues. Looked up from germline, CDR1 is SQVTM and CDR2 is ANQGSEA. V lost 1 base and J lost 7, with 10 bases in between. The CDR3, as DNA: TGCAGCGTTGAAGCTACCCGCAGTGGCTACACCTTC. As protein: CSVEATRSGYTF.

The chain carries TRBV15 and TRBJ1-5, with 7 bases fitting TRBD1. CDR1 and CDR2 from the germline V gene are LNHNV and YYDKDF (reference sequence). The CDR3 is 15 amino acids. J lost 2 bases, V lost 5 bases, and 6 bases had no gene match. The CDR3 here is CATSPTGVGNQPQHF. CDR3 in DNA: TGTGCCACCAGCCCTACAGGGGTTGGCAATCAGCCCCAGCATTTT. Looking up the rest from reference TRBV15 and TRBJ1-5 gives the full variable domain: DAMVIQNPRYQVTQFGKPVTLSCSQTLNHNVMYWYQQKSSQAPKLLFHYYDKDFNNEADTPDNFQSRRPNTSFCFLDIRSPGLGDTAMYLCATSPTGVGNQPQHFGDGTRLSIL.

This clonotype appeared a few times. The J gene is TRBJ1-3, the V gene TRBV29-1; D is possibly TRBD1 (5 bases). CDR1 is SQVTM, CDR2 ANQGSEA, per germline. The V and J ends lost 1 base and 4 bases respectively, with 5 bases between them. The CDR3 length is 12 residues. CDR3 nucleotides: TGCAGCGTTGAAGGGGGCGGAAACACCATATATTTT. It translates to CSVEGGGNTIYF.

There are many counts of this clonotype. This rearrangement joins TRBV4-3 to TRBJ2-1; 7 positions match TRBD1. With V trimmed by 0 bases and J by 3 bases, 11 bases remained unmatched. Germline lookup yields CDR1 LGHNA and CDR2 YSLEER. The CDR3 is 18 residues long. CDR3 loop: CASSQDPRQGHHYNEQFF. For the CDR3, the DNA is TGCGCCAGCAGCCAAGATCCCAGACAGGGCCATCACTACAATGAGCAGTTCTTC.

Notes on this clonotype: This is likely a read error, given that the CDR3 carries no conserved phenylalanine or tryptophan at its end. This chain uses TRBV28 with TRBJ2-3; TRBD2 agrees at 7 bases. The CDR3 loop spans 12 amino acids. Germline loops: CDR1 MDHEN, CDR2 SYDVKM. The J segment lost 4 bases and the V segment lost 6 bases, leaving 1 base of the junction unmatched. In nucleotides, the CDR3 is TGTGCCAGCAGCGGACTAGCAGATACGCAGTATTTA. Its protein product is CASSGLADTQYL.

A few counts support this clonotype. The chain has TRBV20-1 and TRBJ1-1; D might be TRBD1 (5 bases). CDR1 DFQATT and CDR2 SNEGSKA come from the germline V gene (reference sequence). Trimming removed 3 bases from V and 2 bases from J, with 22 bases in between. The CDR3 runs 17 residues. CDR3 DNA sequence: TGCAGTGCTAGCACCTTCGAGCTTACAGGTGTCAACACTGAAGCTTTCTTT. Its translation: CSASTFELTGVNTEAFF.

This clonotype was observed many times. This chain connects TRBV12-3 or TRBV12-4 to TRBJ1-6; 8 positions agree with TRBD1. The junction had 10 bases not matched to a gene; V was cut back by 8 bases and J by 10 bases. CDR3 length: 14 amino acids. The DNA of the CDR3 is TGTGCCAGCCGAGATACAGGGGGTCGATCACCCCTCCACTTT. This sequence encodes CASRDTGGRSPLHF.

V usage is TRBV19 and J usage is TRBJ2-7; weak D call: TRBD2 (6 bases). The CDR3 runs 14 residues. Germline V gene data show CDR1 as LNHDA and CDR2 as SQIVND (reference sequence). V lost 2 bases and J lost 0, with 8 bases in between. The DNA of the CDR3 is TGTGCCAGTAGTATACGGGACTTCTCCTACGAGCAGTACTTC. This gives the protein CASSIRDFSYEQYF.

This clonotype was detected only a few times. The genes are TRBV18 and TRBJ1-5; D ambiguous. There are 15 residues in the CDR3. CDR1 and CDR2 from the germline V gene are KGHSH and LQKENI. Between the trimmed V and J ends, which lost 2 bases and 2 bases, there was a span of 10 bases. Here the CDR3 DNA reads TGTGCCAGCTCACCAGGGCAGCCGGGCAATCAGCCCCAGCATTTT. Protein product: CASSPGQPGNQPQHF.

The chain combines TRBV7-9 with TRBJ2-3; D uncertain. V lost 4 bases, J lost 6 bases, and 8 bases lay in between. The CDR3 covers 12 residues. Per the germline V gene, CDR1 is SEHNR and CDR2 is FQNEAQ (reference sequence). The CDR3 DNA reads TGTGCCAGCAGCTCCGACCCCGATACGCAGTATTTT. Encoded protein: CASSSDPDTQYF.

This clonotype was seen repeatedly, ten times or more. The genes are TRBV18 and TRBJ2-1; 7 nucleotides line up with TRBD2. This CDR3 contains 19 residues. Germline trimming cut 2 bases from V and 5 bases from J; bases unmatched to any gene: 18. Germline loops: CDR1 KGHSH, CDR2 LQKENI. The CDR3 DNA reads TGTGCCAGCTCACCAGGGTTGGGAATGTGGCTAGCGGAGAACAATGAGCAGTTCTTC. Amino acids: CASSPGLGMWLAENNEQFF.

There are many counts of this clonotype. The rearrangement links TRBV20-1 to TRBJ2-3; D is undetermined. Trimming stripped 1 base from V and 6 bases from J, with 5 bases between. The CDR3 extends over 11 amino acids. The germline CDR1 and CDR2 sequences are DFQATT and SNEGSKA (reference sequence). CDR3 sequence: CSARGSDTQYF. CDR3 DNA: TGCAGTGCTAGAGGGAGCGATACGCAGTATTTT.

CDR3 amino acids: CASTRWGGNTEAFF. DNA for the CDR3: TGTGCCAGCACCCGATGGGGGGGCAACACTGAAGCTTTCTTT. V usage is TRBV25-1 and J usage is TRBJ1-1; D might be TRBD1 (6 bases). The CDR3 covers 14 residues. Germline CDR1 reads MGHDK; CDR2 reads SYGVNS. V lost 7 bases and J 2 bases, leaving 14 bases between the germline ends.

This clonotype was observed many times. The chain uses TRBV29-1 and TRBJ2-3; weak D call: TRBD1 (5 bases). Germline CDR1 reads SQVTM; CDR2 reads ANQGSEA. V was shortened by 1 base and J by 4 bases, with 12 bases between the two germline ends. CDR3 size: 14 residues. CDR3 loop: CSVEGQGWADTQYF. In nucleotides, the CDR3 is TGCAGCGTTGAAGGTCAGGGTTGGGCAGATACGCAGTATTTT.

This sequence joins TRBV20-1 and TRBJ2-1; 8 nucleotides align to TRBD1. The CDR3 sequence is 13 residues long. Trimming took 6 bases from V and 7 from J; bases not matched to a gene: 8. CDR1 DFQATT and CDR2 SNEGSKA come from the germline V gene (reference sequence). The CDR3 here is CSARQGLWNEQFF. CDR3 nucleotides: TGCAGTGCCAGACAGGGGCTGTGGAATGAGCAGTTCTTC.

The table lists this clonotype with many counts. The chain employs TRBV12-3 or TRBV12-4 and TRBJ2-1, with unresolved D. There are 14 residues in the CDR3. The V end was cut by 6 bases, the J end by 1 base, with 10 bases between. The CDR3, as DNA: TGTGCCAGCAGGACTTTCAATTCCTACAATGAGCAGTTCTTC. Its translation: CASRTFNSYNEQFF.

Only a few counts were recorded for this clonotype. The chain uses TRBV12-3 or TRBV12-4 and TRBJ2-7, with TRBD2 matching over 8 bases. The CDR3 has 16 residues. V lost 1 base, J lost 2 bases, and 7 bases stayed unmatched. Here the CDR3 reads CASSLVGGAKTYEQYF. In nucleotides, the CDR3 is TGTGCCAGCAGTTTAGTCGGGGGGGCTAAAACCTACGAGCAGTACTTC.

Ten or more counts support this clonotype. This chain links TRBV29-1 with TRBJ1-1, with D hard to call. The length of the CDR3 is 12 residues. Trimming left V 6 bases short and J 4 bases short, with 12 bases between. Germline CDR1 reads SQVTM; CDR2 reads ANQGSEA. CDR3 coding DNA: TGCAGCGTGCACCAGGCCCTCACTGAAGCTTTCTTT. This encodes CSVHQALTEAFF.

V usage is TRBV29-1 and J usage is TRBJ2-5; 14 nucleotides agree with TRBD2. J was trimmed by 1 base and V by 6 bases; bases with no gene match: 7. CDR3 length equals 16 residues. Germline V gene sequence: CDR1 SQVTM, CDR2 ANQGSEA. Here the CDR3 DNA reads TGCAGCGTGGGTGACGGGACTAGCGGGAGCCAAGAGACCCAGTACTTC. Amino acid sequence: CSVGDGTSGSQETQYF.

This chain uses TRBV2 with TRBJ2-1; 9 nucleotides align to TRBD2. The CDR3 runs to 15 residues. The trim removed 7 bases at V and 7 bases at J, leaving 11 bases unmatched. In germline, CDR1 is SNHLY, CDR2 FYNNEI. In DNA, the CDR3 is TGTGCCAGCACCGAATACGAGCTAGCGGGAAATGAGCAGTTCTTC. Protein: CASTEYELAGNEQFF.

This chain uses TRBV7-8 with TRBJ2-3, with D unresolved. CDR1 is SGHVS and CDR2 is FQNEAQ in the germline V gene. V lost 3 bases to trimming and J lost 2 bases, with 9 bases between them. The CDR3 covers 14 residues. Here the CDR3 reads CASSFDRYTDTQYF. DNA of the CDR3: TGTGCCAGCAGCTTTGACCGTTACACAGATACGCAGTATTTT.

This clonotype came up a few times. The V call is TRBV12-3 or TRBV12-4, the J call TRBJ2-2, with no clear D. CDR3 length equals 14 residues. V lost 3 bases, J lost 7 bases, and 12 bases lay in between. The CDR3 here is CASSLILRNGELFF. The CDR3 nucleotides are TGTGCCAGCAGTTTGATTCTTAGGAACGGGGAGCTGTTTTTT.

Worth noting for this clonotype: The junction departs from the called germline gene at one end, perhaps through a read error. The chain carries TRBV7-7 and TRBJ2-7, with D possibly being TRBD1 (5 bases). CDR3 length: 15 residues. Germline V gives CDR1 SSHAT, CDR2 FNYEAQ (reference sequence). The DNA of the CDR3 is TGTGCTAGCAGCCCTAACCCAGGGATCAGCTACGAGCAGTACTTC. Translating gives CASSPNPGISYEQYF.

The J gene is TRBJ1-1, the V gene TRBV4-2; D possibly corresponds to TRBD1 (5 bases). CDR3 length: 15 amino acids. V lost 1 base and J 0 bases, leaving 9 bases between the germline ends. The germline gives CDR1 LGHNA, CDR2 YNFKEQ. The CDR3: CASSQGGVMNTEAFF. The CDR3 DNA follows: TGTGCCAGCAGCCAAGGAGGGGTCATGAACACTGAAGCTTTCTTT.

This chain connects TRBV27 to TRBJ2-2; D uncertain. This CDR3 has 15 amino acids. Germline CDR1 MNHEY, CDR2 SMNVEV (reference sequence). V was shortened by 4 bases and J by 2 bases, with 11 bases between the two germline ends. The CDR3 DNA is TGTGCCAGCAGTTATACAGTATTCAACACCGGGGAGCTGTTTTTT. It codes for CASSYTVFNTGELFF.

This chain links TRBV20-1 with TRBJ1-3; no firm D call. The V end lost 6 bases, the J end lost 3 bases, and 9 bases lay between the germline ends. The CDR3 loop spans 12 amino acids. CDR1 DFQATT and CDR2 SNEGSKA come from the germline V gene (reference sequence). The DNA for the CDR3 is TGCAGTGCCCGGACGGTTGGAAACACCATATATTTT. Translation: CSARTVGNTIYF.

This clonotype was detected many times. The chain joins TRBV12-3 or TRBV12-4 to TRBJ1-1; 7 positions match TRBD1. The CDR3 is made up of 14 amino acids. V was clipped by 5 bases and J by 1 base; unmatched bases: 4. The DNA for the CDR3 is TGTGCCAGCAGTCCTAGGACAGGGAACACTGAAGCTTTCTTT. This translates into CASSPRTGNTEAFF.

This clonotype was seen at least ten times. This CDR3 is CASSQRESGELFF. In nucleotides, the CDR3 is TGTGCCAGCAGCCAACGGGAGTCCGGGGAGCTGTTTTTT. The chain employs TRBV3-1 and TRBJ2-2; weak D call: TRBD2 (6 bases). The length of the CDR3 is 13 residues. Trimming removed 2 bases at V and 6 bases at J, with 7 bases between. Germline V CDR1 and CDR2: LGHDT, YNNKEL (reference sequence).

As for this clonotype: A junction boundary mismatches the germline segment, possibly from a read error. The chain uses TRBV29-1 and TRBJ1-1; D is uncertain. The CDR3 loop spans 14 amino acids. CDR1 and CDR2 (germline): SQVTM, ANQGSEA. CDR3 sequence reads: CSVSRRAGDTEACF. CDR3 DNA: TGCAGCGTGTCGAGGCGGGCGGGAGACACTGAAGCTTGCTTT.

This clonotype was found a few times. The rearrangement links TRBV20-1 to TRBJ2-5, with 7 bases lining up with TRBD1. After removal of 1 base from V and 7 bases from J, the junction contained 6 bases not matched to a gene. Germline CDR1 is DFQATT and CDR2 is SNEGSKA (reference sequence). This CDR3 spans 13 amino acids. CDR3 DNA: TGCAGTGCTAGAGCTCAGGGGGAAGGGACCCAGTACTTC. This encodes CSARAQGEGTQYF.